This T cell receptor (beta chain) was sequenced in a study of blood T cell repertoires in COVID-19 (TCRdb year 2020). Background on the whole study: Samples from collaborators originated in the United States, Italy and Spain and spanned both the acute and convalescent phases of COVID-19. The prospective study material was composed of cDNA or gDNA derived from T cells, B-cell-depleted T cells, or PBMCs. The dataset comprised deeply sampled blood TCRbeta repertoires from subjects exposed to, actively infected with, or recovered from COVID-19. A freely available public database, intended as a resource for researchers studying the immune response to SARS-CoV-2, is where the repertoires were released. The samples were drawn from the first 160 participants of the ongoing ImmuneRACE study and from 950 to 1,500 subjects provided by 6 global collaborators. Sample metadata almost always included a de-identified subject ID, COVID-19 status, age in years and sex. Where available, HLA class I and class II types were taken from metadata supplied by the sample provider and were not determined by assay-based typing. Paper-wide results and their limitations: Clinical and demographic metadata were provided uncurated, with the amount varying by source and participant.

As for this clone: Its recognized antigen is unknown. No quality values exist for individual bases; no much larger clone is one base distant.

The CDR3 goes from the cysteine to the phenylalanine over 15 residues. Just the 45-base CDR3 DNA is kept, in frame starting at base 1. CDR1 is given as SGHRS and CDR2 as YFSETQ, both from the germline V gene. V is cut by 0 bases and J by 8 bases, and the space between the germline ends is 12 bases. TCRbeta CDR3 regions were amplified from genomic DNA using the immunoSEQ Assay, a bias-controlled multiplex PCR. The authors processed their data as follows. The number of nucleated cells in each sample was estimated from the amplification of reference gene primers within the assay. Sequence reads were collapsed and filtered to measure the absolute abundance of every unique TCRbeta CDR3 rearrangement. For each sample, productive Simpson clonality was calculated as the square root of Simpson's diversity index across productive rearrangements. The clones in this table, taken by TCRdb from immuneACCESS, are in-frame only. Not every clone is retained; where verified, under half of the shortfall comes from an unresolved V gene, and the cause of the rest is unknown. V and J calls and clone size are copied from that table; D and trimming were computed from the DNA. This sample has around 250,000 clones in its table, and 86% of those were observed once. The ten largest clones add up to about 5.4% of the sample.

One collaborating source in Seattle enrolled patients while the patients were actively infected and followed the patients over time throughout the course of disease. The collaborating institutions used their own protocols to collect whole blood in K2EDTA tubes. Collaborator samples were shipped for TCRbeta analysis as frozen whole blood, isolated PBMCs, or DNA extracted from either sample type. The receptor chain draws on TRBV5-1 and TRBJ1-6; perhaps TRBD1 is the D gene, with 6 bases matching. The specimen sequenced was peripheral blood. The receptor was derived from a woman aged 80 or over with COVID-19, enrolled during active disease. The CDR3 region has the sequence CASSLVGHEDSPLHF. The base sequence is TGCGCCAGCAGCTTGGTGGGACATGAGGATTCACCCCTCCACTTT.